Reported below is one TCR beta chain. What it binds is not known. The run depth of the assay was deep. In the sorted-subset replicate PCRs, 200 ng DNA, around 32,000 T cell genomes, was used. Measured with immunoSEQ multiplex PCR; TCRdb has only the in-frame clones, and not every one. This table has roughly 2 million clones, about 95% appearing once. The record originates from a study of shared clonotypes between healthy human individuals. V was clipped by 6 bases and J by 1 base, with 10 bases between them. CDR3 length: 14 residues. Germline values: CDR1 MNHEY, CDR2 SVGAGI. CD45RO negativity and positive selection for CCR7 defined naive CD8 cells, a population that excluded terminally differentiated effector memory CD45RA+ cells. Study-wide findings and caveats: Rarefaction revealed incomplete sorted-subset sequencing despite large depth.

The chain joins TRBV6-5 to TRBJ1-5; the D gene is possibly TRBD1 (5 bases). This receptor was identified in a young man in good health. Sequenced material: naive CD8+ T cells sorted from blood. The CDR3 spells CASRRGESNQPQHF. Here the CDR3 DNA reads TGTGCCAGCAGGCGAGGGGAGAGCAATCAGCCCCAGCATTTT.